This is a list of T cell receptor beta chains from one sample in a study of T cell changes during pregnancy in multiple sclerosis. Clones were sequenced by immunoSEQ multiplex PCR, and TCRdb holds only the in-frame ones, with some missing. This repertoire shows about 16,000 clones, just over 85% found once; its top ten account for around 19%. This specimen was CD8+ T cells from peripheral blood mononuclear cells, taken in the first trimester of pregnancy. These receptors were collected from a female donor with multiple sclerosis, enrolled in a pregnancy study. CDR3s include the opening cysteine and the closing phenylalanine or tryptophan. The D gene is left open where the match is weak. Rows may omit the clone size; those that give it use once, few, many or a size class.

D gene,clone size,V gene,J gene,CDR3 protein,CDR3 DNA
-,few,TRBV9,TRBJ2-2,CASSVDRGRRTGELFF,TGTGCCAGCAGCGTAGATAGGGGCCGGCGCACCGGGGAGCTGTTTTTT
-,once,TRBV5-6,TRBJ2-7,CASSLGGTVTYEQYF,TGTGCCAGCAGCCTGGGGGGGACAGTCACCTACGAGCAGTACTTC
TRBD2,few,TRBV13,TRBJ2-2,CASRQHGGDTGELFF,TGTGCCAGCAGGCAGCATGGGGGGGACACCGGGGAGCTGTTTTTT
-,-,TRBV5-1,TRBJ2-6,CASSETGLSLRANVLTF,TGCGCCAGCAGTGAAACAGGTCTCTCCCTCAGGGCCAACGTCCTGACTTTC
-,-,TRBV2,TRBJ1-2,CASSGQTRYGYTF,TGTGCCAGCAGCGGACAGACCCGCTATGGCTACACCTTC
-,-,TRBV6-5,TRBJ1-1,CASSYSGGNTEAFF,TGTGCCAGCAGTTACTCGGGAGGGAACACTGAAGCTTTCTTT
-,few,TRBV9,TRBJ2-1,CASSDRHEQFF,TGTGCCAGCAGCGACAGGCATGAGCAGTTCTTC
TRBD1,-,TRBV29-1,TRBJ1-2,CSVQDRAGYTF,TGCAGCGTCCAGGACAGGGCTGGCTACACCTTC
TRBD2,-,TRBV7-8,TRBJ2-7,CASSLAVLAGAGSYEQYF,TGTGCCAGCAGCTTAGCGGTCCTAGCGGGAGCGGGCTCCTACGAGCAGTACTTC
TRBD2,-,TRBV6-4,TRBJ2-3,CASSDSSGGASTDTQYF,TGTGCCAGCAGCGATTCTAGCGGGGGGGCCTCTACAGATACGCAGTATTTT
-,-,TRBV6-1,TRBJ1-4,CASSSGAGNEKLFF,TGTGCCAGCAGTTCAGGGGCGGGCAATGAAAAACTGTTTTTT
-,-,TRBV5-8,TRBJ1-5,CASSPGQTYSNQPQHF,TGTGCCAGCAGCCCTGGACAGACTTATAGCAATCAGCCCCAGCATTTT
TRBD1,-,TRBV27,TRBJ2-7,CASSYRGDTLLYEQYF,TGTGCCAGCAGCTACAGGGGGGACACTCTCCTTTACGAGCAGTACTTC
-,-,TRBV9,TRBJ2-7,CASSVGQSYEQYF,TGTGCCAGCAGCGTAGGACAGTCCTACGAGCAGTACTTC
-,-,TRBV2,TRBJ1-2,CASSEEGRGNYGYTF,TGTGCCAGCAGTGAAGAAGGCCGGGGAAACTATGGCTACACCTTC